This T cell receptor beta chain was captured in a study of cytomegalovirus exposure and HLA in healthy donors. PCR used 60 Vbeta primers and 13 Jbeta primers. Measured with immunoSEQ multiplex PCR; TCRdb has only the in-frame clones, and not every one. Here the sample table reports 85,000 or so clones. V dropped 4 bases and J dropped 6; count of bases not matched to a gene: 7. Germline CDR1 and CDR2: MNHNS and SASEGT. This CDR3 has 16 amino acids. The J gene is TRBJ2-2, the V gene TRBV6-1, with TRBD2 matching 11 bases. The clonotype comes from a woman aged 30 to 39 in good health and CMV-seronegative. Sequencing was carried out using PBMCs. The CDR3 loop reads CASSVTSGSKAGELFF. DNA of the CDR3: TGTGCCAGCAGTGTTACTAGCGGGAGTAAGGCCGGGGAGCTGTTTTTT.